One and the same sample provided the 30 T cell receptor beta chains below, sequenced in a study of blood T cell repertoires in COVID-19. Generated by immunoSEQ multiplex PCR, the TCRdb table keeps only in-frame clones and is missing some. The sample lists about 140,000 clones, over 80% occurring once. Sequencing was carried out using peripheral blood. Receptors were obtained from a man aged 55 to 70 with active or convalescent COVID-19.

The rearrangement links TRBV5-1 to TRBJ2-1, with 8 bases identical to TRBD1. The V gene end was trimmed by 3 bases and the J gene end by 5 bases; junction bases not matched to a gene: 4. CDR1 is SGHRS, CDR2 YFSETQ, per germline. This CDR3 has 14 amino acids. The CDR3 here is CASSWGQENNEQFF. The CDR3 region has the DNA TGCGCCAGCAGCTGGGGACAGGAAAACAATGAGCAGTTCTTC.

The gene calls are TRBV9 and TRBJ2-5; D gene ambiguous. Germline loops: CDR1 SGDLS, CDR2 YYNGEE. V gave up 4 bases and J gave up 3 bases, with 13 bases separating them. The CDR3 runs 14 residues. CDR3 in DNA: TGTGCCAGCAGCCCCTCCGGCAGCGAAGAGACCCAGTACTTC. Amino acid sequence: CASSPSGSEETQYF.

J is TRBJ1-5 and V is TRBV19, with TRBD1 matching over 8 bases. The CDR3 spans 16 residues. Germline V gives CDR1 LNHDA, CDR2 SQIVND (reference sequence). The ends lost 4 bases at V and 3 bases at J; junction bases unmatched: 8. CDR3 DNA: TGTGCCAGTAGTAGCTTCAGGGGGCGTGACAATCAGCCCCAGCATTTT. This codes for CASSSFRGRDNQPQHF. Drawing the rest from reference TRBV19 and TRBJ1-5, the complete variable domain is DGGITQSPKYLFRKEGQNVTLSCEQNLNHDAMYWYRQDPGQGLRLIYYSQIVNDFQKGDIAEGYSVSREKKESFPLTVTSAQKNPTAFYLCASSSFRGRDNQPQHFGDGTRLSIL.

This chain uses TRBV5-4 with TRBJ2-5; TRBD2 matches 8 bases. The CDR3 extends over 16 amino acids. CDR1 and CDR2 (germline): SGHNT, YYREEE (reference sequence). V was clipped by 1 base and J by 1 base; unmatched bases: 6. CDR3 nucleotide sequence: TGTGCCAGCAGCTTGATGGCTAGCGGGCTCCAAGAGACCCAGTACTTC. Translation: CASSLMASGLQETQYF.

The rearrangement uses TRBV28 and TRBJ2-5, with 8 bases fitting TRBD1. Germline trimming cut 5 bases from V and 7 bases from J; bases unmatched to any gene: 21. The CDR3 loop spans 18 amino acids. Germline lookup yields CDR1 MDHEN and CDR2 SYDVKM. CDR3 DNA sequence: TGTGCCAGCAGTCTACGCGATCAGGGGGCAGGGATCTTAAGGACCCAGTACTTC. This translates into CASSLRDQGAGILRTQYF. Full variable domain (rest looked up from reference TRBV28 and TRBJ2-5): DVKVTQSSRYLVKRTGEKVFLECVQDMDHENMFWYRQDPGLGLRLIYFSYDVKMKEKGDIPEGYSVSREKKERFSLILESASTNQTSMYLCASSLRDQGAGILRTQYFGPGTRLLVL.

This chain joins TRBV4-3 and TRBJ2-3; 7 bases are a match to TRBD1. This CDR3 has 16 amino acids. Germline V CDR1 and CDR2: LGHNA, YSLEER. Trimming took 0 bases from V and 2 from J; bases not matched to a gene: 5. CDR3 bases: TGCGCCAGCAGCCAAGATAAGGACAGGTTCACAGATACGCAGTATTTT. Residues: CASSQDKDRFTDTQYF.

The CDR3 reads CASSDWTNTGELFF. The CDR3, as DNA: TGTGCCAGCAGTGATTGGACAAACACCGGGGAGCTGTTTTTT. This rearrangement joins TRBV2 to TRBJ2-2, with D possibly being TRBD1 (5 bases). Trimming took off 3 bases at V and 2 bases at J, with 7 bases between the two ends. This CDR3 comprises 14 residues. Germline CDR1 SNHLY, CDR2 FYNNEI.

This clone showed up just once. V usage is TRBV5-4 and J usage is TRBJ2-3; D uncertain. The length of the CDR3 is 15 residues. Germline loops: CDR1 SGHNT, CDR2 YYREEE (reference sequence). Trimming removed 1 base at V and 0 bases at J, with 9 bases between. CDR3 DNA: TGTGCCAGCAGCTTGTCCCCGACTAGCACAGATACGCAGTATTTT. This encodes CASSLSPTSTDTQYF.

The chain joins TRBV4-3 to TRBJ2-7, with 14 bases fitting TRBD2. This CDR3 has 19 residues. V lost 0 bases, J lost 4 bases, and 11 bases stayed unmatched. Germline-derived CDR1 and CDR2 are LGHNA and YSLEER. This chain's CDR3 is CASSQDPGTSGSGKYEQYF. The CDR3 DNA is TGCGCCAGCAGCCAAGACCCCGGGACTAGCGGGAGTGGGAAGTACGAGCAGTACTTC.

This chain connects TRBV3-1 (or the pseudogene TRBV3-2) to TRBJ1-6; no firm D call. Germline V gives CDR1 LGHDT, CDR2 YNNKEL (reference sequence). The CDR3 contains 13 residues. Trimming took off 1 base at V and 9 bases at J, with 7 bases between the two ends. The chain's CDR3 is CASSQGAPSPLHF. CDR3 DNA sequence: TGTGCCAGCAGCCAAGGAGCCCCTTCACCCCTCCACTTT.

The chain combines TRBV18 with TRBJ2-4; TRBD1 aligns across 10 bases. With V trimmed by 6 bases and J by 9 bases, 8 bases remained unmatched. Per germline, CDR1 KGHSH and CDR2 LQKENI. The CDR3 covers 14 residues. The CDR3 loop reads CASSSGTGVGIQYF. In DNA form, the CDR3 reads TGTGCCAGCTCGTCCGGGACAGGGGTTGGCATTCAGTACTTC.

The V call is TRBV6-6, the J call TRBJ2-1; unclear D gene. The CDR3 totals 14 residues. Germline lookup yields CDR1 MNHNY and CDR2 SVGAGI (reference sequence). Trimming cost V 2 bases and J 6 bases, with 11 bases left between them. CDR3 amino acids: CASSYPPGSNEQFF. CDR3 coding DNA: TGTGCCAGCAGTTACCCTCCCGGGTCCAATGAGCAGTTCTTC.

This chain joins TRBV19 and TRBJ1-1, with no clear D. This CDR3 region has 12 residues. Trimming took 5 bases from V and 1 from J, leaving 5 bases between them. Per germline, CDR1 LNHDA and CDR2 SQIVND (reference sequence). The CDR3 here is CASSGGNTEAFF. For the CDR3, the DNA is TGTGCCAGTAGTGGAGGGAACACTGAAGCTTTCTTT.

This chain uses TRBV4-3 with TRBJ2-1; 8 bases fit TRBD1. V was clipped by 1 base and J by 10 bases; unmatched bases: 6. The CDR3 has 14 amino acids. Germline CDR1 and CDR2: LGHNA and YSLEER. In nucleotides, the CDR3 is TGCGCCAGCAGCCAAGGGACAGGGAACGGGGAGCAGTTCTTC. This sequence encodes CASSQGTGNGEQFF.

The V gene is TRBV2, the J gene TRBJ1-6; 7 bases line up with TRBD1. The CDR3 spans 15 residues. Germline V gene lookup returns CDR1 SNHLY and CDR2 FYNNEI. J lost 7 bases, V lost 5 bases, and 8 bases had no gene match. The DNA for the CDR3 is TGTGCCAGCAGTCTGAGGGACAGTGGCAATTCACCCCTCCACTTT. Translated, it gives CASSLRDSGNSPLHF.

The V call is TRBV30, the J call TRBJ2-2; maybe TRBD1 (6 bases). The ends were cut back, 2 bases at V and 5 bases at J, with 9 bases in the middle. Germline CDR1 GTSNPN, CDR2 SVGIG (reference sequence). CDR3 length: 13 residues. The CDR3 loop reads CAWSIRGTGELFF. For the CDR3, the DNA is TGTGCCTGGAGTATCAGGGGAACCGGGGAGCTGTTTTTT.

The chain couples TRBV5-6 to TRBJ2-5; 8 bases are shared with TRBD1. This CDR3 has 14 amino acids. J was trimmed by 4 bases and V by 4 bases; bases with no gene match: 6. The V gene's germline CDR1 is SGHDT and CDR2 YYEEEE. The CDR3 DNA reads TGTGCCAGCAGCCGACAGGGGACCGCAGAGACCCAGTACTTC. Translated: CASSRQGTAETQYF.

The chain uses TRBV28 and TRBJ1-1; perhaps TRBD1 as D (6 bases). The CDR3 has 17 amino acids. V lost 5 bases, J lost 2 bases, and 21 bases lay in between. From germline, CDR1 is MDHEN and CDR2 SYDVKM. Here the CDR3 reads CASSLDIRDIGNTEAFF. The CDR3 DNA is TGTGCCAGCAGTCTCGATATTAGGGACATCGGAAACACTGAAGCTTTCTTT. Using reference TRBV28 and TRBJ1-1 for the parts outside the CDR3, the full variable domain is DVKVTQSSRYLVKRTGEKVFLECVQDMDHENMFWYRQDPGLGLRLIYFSYDVKMKEKGDIPEGYSVSREKKERFSLILESASTNQTSMYLCASSLDIRDIGNTEAFFGQGTRLTVV.

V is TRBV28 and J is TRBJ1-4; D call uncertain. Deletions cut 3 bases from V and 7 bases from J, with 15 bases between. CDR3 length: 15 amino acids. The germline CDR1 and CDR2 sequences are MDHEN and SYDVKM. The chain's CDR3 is CASSLSPGLGEKLFF. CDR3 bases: TGTGCCAGCAGTTTGTCTCCCGGGTTGGGTGAAAAACTGTTTTTT.

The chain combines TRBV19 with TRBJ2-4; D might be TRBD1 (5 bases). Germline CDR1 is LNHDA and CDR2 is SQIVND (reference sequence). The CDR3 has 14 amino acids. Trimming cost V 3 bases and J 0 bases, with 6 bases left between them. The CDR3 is CASSIRVAKNIQYF. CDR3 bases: TGTGCCAGTAGTATCAGGGTAGCCAAAAACATTCAGTACTTC.

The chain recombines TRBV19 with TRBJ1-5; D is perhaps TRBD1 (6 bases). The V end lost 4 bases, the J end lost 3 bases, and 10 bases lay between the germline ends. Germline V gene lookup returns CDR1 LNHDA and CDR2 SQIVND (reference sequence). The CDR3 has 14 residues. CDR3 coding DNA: TGTGCCAGTAGTACCCAGGGGATCAATCAGCCCCAGCATTTT. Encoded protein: CASSTQGINQPQHF.

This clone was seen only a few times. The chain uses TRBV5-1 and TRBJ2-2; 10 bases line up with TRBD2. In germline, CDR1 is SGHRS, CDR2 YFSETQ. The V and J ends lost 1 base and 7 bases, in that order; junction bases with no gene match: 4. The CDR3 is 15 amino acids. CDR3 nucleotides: TGCGCCAGCAGCTTGTCAACTAGCGGGAACGGGGAGCTGTTTTTT. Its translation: CASSLSTSGNGELFF. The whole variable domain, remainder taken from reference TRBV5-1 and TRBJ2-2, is KAGVTQTPRYLIKTRGQQVTLSCSPISGHRSVSWYQQTPGQGLQFLFEYFSETQRNKGNFPGRFSGRQFSNSRSEMNVSTLELGDSALYLCASSLSTSGNGELFFGEGSRLTVL.

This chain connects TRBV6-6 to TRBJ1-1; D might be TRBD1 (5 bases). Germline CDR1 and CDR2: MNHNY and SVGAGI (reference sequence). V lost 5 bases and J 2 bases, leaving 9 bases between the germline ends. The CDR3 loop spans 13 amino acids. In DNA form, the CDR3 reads TGTGCCAGCAGTCAACAGGAAAACACTGAAGCTTTCTTT. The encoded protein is CASSQQENTEAFF.

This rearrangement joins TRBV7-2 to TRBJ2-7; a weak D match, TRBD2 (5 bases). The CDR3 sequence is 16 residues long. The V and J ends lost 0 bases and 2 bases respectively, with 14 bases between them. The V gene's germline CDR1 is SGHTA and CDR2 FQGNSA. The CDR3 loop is CASSLAVGEVAYEQYF. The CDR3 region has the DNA TGTGCCAGCAGCTTAGCGGTGGGAGAGGTGGCCTACGAGCAGTACTTC.

The CDR3 region is CASSPRLVLDSYEQYF. The CDR3 DNA reads TGTGCCAGTAGTCCGAGACTAGTCCTAGACTCCTACGAGCAGTACTTC. The rearrangement uses TRBV19 and TRBJ2-7; TRBD2 is a possible D gene (6 bases). The CDR3 has 16 residues. The V gene's germline CDR1 is LNHDA and CDR2 SQIVND (reference sequence). V was clipped by 5 bases and J by 0 bases, with 17 bases between them.

In DNA form, the CDR3 reads TGTGCCAGTAGTATCGGGGAGGCTTTCTCCTACGAGCAGTACTTC. Amino acids: CASSIGEAFSYEQYF. V gene TRBV19 combines with J gene TRBJ2-7, with D tentatively TRBD2 (6 bases). From germline, CDR1 is LNHDA and CDR2 SQIVND (reference sequence). The V and J ends lost 3 bases and 0 bases respectively, with 12 bases between them. The length of the CDR3 is 15 residues.

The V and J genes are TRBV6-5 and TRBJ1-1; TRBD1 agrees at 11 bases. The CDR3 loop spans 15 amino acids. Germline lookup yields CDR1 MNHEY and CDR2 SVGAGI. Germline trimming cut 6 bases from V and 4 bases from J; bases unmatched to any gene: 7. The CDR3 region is CASRGQGAGVTEAFF. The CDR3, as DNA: TGTGCCAGCAGAGGACAGGGGGCGGGGGTCACTGAAGCTTTCTTT.

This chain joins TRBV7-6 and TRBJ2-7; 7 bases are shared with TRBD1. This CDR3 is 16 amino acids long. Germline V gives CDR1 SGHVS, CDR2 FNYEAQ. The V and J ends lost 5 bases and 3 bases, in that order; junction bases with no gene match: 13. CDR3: CASSLDTQGLNYEQYF. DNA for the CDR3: TGTGCCAGCAGCCTAGATACACAGGGGCTTAACTACGAGCAGTACTTC.

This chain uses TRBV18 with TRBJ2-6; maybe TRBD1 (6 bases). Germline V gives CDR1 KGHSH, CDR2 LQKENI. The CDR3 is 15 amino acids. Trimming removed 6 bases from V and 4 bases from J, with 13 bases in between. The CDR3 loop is CASSLQGSGANVLTF. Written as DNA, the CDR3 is TGTGCCAGCTCTCTACAGGGTTCCGGGGCCAACGTCCTGACTTTC.

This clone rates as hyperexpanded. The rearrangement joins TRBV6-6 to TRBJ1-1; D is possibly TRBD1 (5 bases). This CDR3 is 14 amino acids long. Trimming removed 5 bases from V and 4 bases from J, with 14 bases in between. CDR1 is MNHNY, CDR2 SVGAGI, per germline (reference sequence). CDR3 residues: CASSPTGGGTEAFF. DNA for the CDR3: TGTGCCAGCAGTCCCACCGGGGGTGGCACTGAAGCTTTCTTT.